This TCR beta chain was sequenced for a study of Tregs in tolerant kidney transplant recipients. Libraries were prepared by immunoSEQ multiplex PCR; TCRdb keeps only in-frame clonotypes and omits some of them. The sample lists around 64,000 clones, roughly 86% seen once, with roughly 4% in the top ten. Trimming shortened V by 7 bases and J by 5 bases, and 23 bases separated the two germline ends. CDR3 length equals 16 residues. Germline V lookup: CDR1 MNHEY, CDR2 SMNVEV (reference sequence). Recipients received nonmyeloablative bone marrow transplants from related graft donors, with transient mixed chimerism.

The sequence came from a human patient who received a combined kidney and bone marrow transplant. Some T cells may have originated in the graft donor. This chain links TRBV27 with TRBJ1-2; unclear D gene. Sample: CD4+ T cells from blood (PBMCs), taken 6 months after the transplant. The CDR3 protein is CASTRKVSPRVYGYTF. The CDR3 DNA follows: TGTGCCAGCACCAGAAAGGTTTCCCCGAGGGTTTATGGCTACACCTTC.